This T cell receptor (beta chain) is drawn from a study of cytomegalovirus exposure and HLA in healthy donors. Study-wide results and caveats: Rare TCR sequences dominated, though some public TCRs recurred in many donors.

As regards this clone: What it binds is not known.

The PCR used 60 Vbeta and 13 Jbeta primers. Repertoires were generated with immunoSEQ multiplex PCR, while TCRdb's copy carries only in-frame clones and drops some. The table lists roughly 200,000 clones, roughly 80% of them singletons. J was trimmed by 4 bases and V by 0 bases; bases with no gene match: 4. Germline V lookup: CDR1 SGHRS, CDR2 YFSETQ. The CDR3 length is 16 residues. This chain connects TRBV5-1 to TRBJ2-2; 9 bases map to TRBD2. The clonotype comes from a man aged 45 to 65 in good health and CMV-seronegative. The source material was PBMCs. The CDR3 here is CASSLGRLAVTGELFF. DNA for the CDR3: TGCGCCAGCAGCTTGGGCCGACTAGCGGTCACCGGGGAGCTGTTTTTT.